This TCR beta chain was found in a study of identical twins. Study-level results: Invariant MAIT and iNKT cells are populations that could partly confound zero-insertion analyses. Beta out-of-frame twin sharing showed a weaker excess. Cross-sectional statistical analysis was relied on for the conclusions, without the same donors being followed.

CDR3 length equals 17 residues. CDR1 and CDR2 from the germline V gene are DFQATT and SNEGSKA (reference sequence). Trimming stripped 3 bases from V and 3 bases from J, with 20 bases between. This clonotype was detected a few times. Its antigen is still unknown. A universal primer site was created by template switching, with the cDNA bearing unique molecular identifiers. One entry per CDR3 protein, called by TCRdb with MiXCR from the 5' RACE reads. The profile shows around 100,000 distinct CDR3 sequences, 5.9% of them singletons. The TCR was taken from a woman in her 50s in good health. The sequenced sample was memory T cells sorted from blood. The V call is TRBV20-1, the J call TRBJ2-2, with D tentatively TRBD1 or TRBD2 (6 bases each). The CDR3 nucleotides are TGCAGTGCTAGGGATATAAGCAAGGGGGGTGACACCGGGGAGCTGTTTTTT. Its protein product is CSARDISKGGDTGELFF.